This T cell receptor (beta chain) was identified in a study of post-analysis software for immune sequencing data. Overall study context: Secondary progressive, relapsing-remitting and progressive-relapsing multiple sclerosis were among the included disease courses.

Study-level points and caveats: Five TRBV segments, including TRBV5-6, TRBV5-1 and TRBV20-1, were more frequent in patients than controls. For normalized Chao1 diversity, multiple sclerosis patients scored significantly lower than controls did. Batch-matched samples strongly co-clustered by F measure.

The germline gives CDR1 MDHEN, CDR2 SYDVKM. V was cut by 6 bases and J by 7 bases, with 24 bases left in between. This CDR3 contains 16 residues. Prepared TCR beta cDNA libraries contained unique molecular identifiers. When roughly 1 to 10 million T cells were used, they gave hundreds of thousands of cDNA molecules. MiXCR was run by TCRdb on the PCR reads, yielding one entry per CDR3 protein. The sample holds around 440,000 distinct CDR3 sequences, over 35% seen once. The table lists this clonotype with a few counts. Its antigen is currently unknown. This sequence originates from a girl aged 5 to 17 with multiple sclerosis. Sequenced material: blood. V and J are TRBV28 and TRBJ1-2, with D maybe TRBD1 (6 bases). CDR3 residues: CASRTHGSGAAGGYTF. The DNA of the CDR3 is TGTGCCAGCAGGACCCACGGGTCGGGGGCTGCTGGTGGCTACACCTTC.